This entry lists 16 T cell receptor beta chains sequenced from one sample in a study of T cell responses to AZD1222 COVID-19 vaccine. Data came from immunoSEQ multiplex PCR; TCRdb stores just in-frame clones and leaves some out. The sample gives more than 85,000 clones, 70% to 90% of which show up once; about 9.3% is in the top ten. The sequencing used peripheral blood, collected on day 0 of AZD1222 vaccination. These receptors were collected from an adult in good health.

CDR3 nucleotide sequence: TGTGCCAGCAGCTTAGCGGGGACAGGGGGCTTCACTGAAGCTTTCTTT. This sequence encodes CASSLAGTGGFTEAFF. The rearrangement uses TRBV7-9 and TRBJ1-1; TRBD1 agrees at 12 bases. CDR1 and CDR2 from the germline V gene are SEHNR and FQNEAQ (reference sequence). V lost 0 bases, J lost 4 bases, and 3 bases stayed unmatched. The CDR3 has 16 amino acids.

The chain recombines TRBV4-2 with TRBJ2-5; TRBD1 agrees at 10 bases. Germline-derived CDR1 and CDR2 are LGHNA and YNFKEQ. This CDR3 spans 16 amino acids. With V trimmed by 0 bases and J by 2 bases, 3 bases remained unmatched. The CDR3 region has the DNA TGTGCCAGCAGCCAAGAGGGACAGGGGCGGCAAGAGACCCAGTACTTC. Translating gives CASSQEGQGRQETQYF.

This clone was observed a few times. The chain combines TRBV29-1 with TRBJ2-3; tentative D call: TRBD1 (5 bases). Trimming shortened V by 4 bases and J by 3 bases, and 14 bases separated the two germline ends. Germline V lookup: CDR1 SQVTM, CDR2 ANQGSEA. This CDR3 contains 14 residues. DNA for the CDR3: TGCAGCGTTGCAAGGGGCGAGGAAACAGATACGCAGTATTTT. Translation: CSVARGEETDTQYF.

This clone was seen a handful of times. This rearrangement joins TRBV7-2 to TRBJ2-7; D is undetermined. The germline CDR1 and CDR2 sequences are SGHTA and FQGNSA. Deletions cut 1 base from V and 3 bases from J, with 7 bases between. CDR3 size: 13 residues. CDR3 DNA: TGTGCCAGCAGCTTAGAGAACGGCTACGAGCAGTACTTC. This gives the protein CASSLENGYEQYF.

This chain joins TRBV30 and TRBJ2-1, with TRBD2 matching over 9 bases. V trimming: 4 bases; J trimming: 5 bases; junction bases outside the gene matches: 12. Germline CDR1 reads GTSNPN; CDR2 reads SVGIG (reference sequence). The CDR3 totals 16 residues. CDR3 coding DNA: TGTGCCTGGACCTATGGTAGTAGCGGGAGAAACAATGAGCAGTTCTTC. It translates to CAWTYGSSGRNNEQFF.

Only one count was recorded for this clone. The J gene is TRBJ2-7, the V gene TRBV7-2; maybe TRBD1 (5 bases). Germline loops: CDR1 SGHTA, CDR2 FQGNSA. This CDR3 has 15 amino acids. The V and J ends lost 0 bases and 0 bases respectively, with 9 bases between them. The CDR3 is CASSLAGVDSYEQYF. The CDR3 DNA reads as TGTGCCAGCAGCTTAGCAGGGGTGGACTCCTACGAGCAGTACTTC. The whole variable domain, filled in from reference TRBV7-2 and TRBJ2-7, reads GAGVSQSPSNKVTEKGKDVELRCDPISGHTALYWYRQSLGQGLEFLIYFQGNSAPDKSGLPSDRFSAERTGGSVSTLTIQRTQQEDSAVYLCASSLAGVDSYEQYFGPGTRLTVT.

This clone was detected once. This chain connects TRBV7-9 to TRBJ2-6, with D maybe TRBD2 (6 bases). The CDR3 runs 15 residues. Germline loops: CDR1 SEHNR, CDR2 FQNEAQ (reference sequence). V lost 3 bases and J 1 base, leaving 7 bases between the germline ends. As DNA, the CDR3 is TGTGCCAGCAGCTTTGGGGGGTCTGGGGCCAACGTCCTGACTTTC. This codes for CASSFGGSGANVLTF.

V is TRBV29-1 and J is TRBJ1-2; a weak D match, TRBD1 (6 bases). The CDR3 runs 15 residues. V was pared by 1 base and J by 4 bases, with 16 bases between. Looked up from germline, CDR1 is SQVTM and CDR2 is ANQGSEA. CDR3: CSVEVMAGVTYGYTF. DNA for the CDR3: TGCAGCGTTGAAGTTATGGCAGGGGTTACCTATGGCTACACCTTC.

The chain's CDR3 is CASSQGAGTYEQYF. CDR3 DNA: TGTGCCAGCAGCCAAGGGGCAGGGACCTACGAGCAGTACTTC. The rearrangement uses TRBV3-1 (or the pseudogene TRBV3-2) and TRBJ2-7, with TRBD1 as a possible D gene (5 bases). Germline loops: CDR1 LGHDT, CDR2 YNNKEL (reference sequence). The CDR3 runs 14 residues. V was cut by 1 base and J by 2 bases, with 9 bases left in between.

The rearrangement joins TRBV5-4 to TRBJ1-6; D may be TRBD1 (6 bases). V shed 3 bases and J shed 5 bases, with 12 bases lying between them. Germline assignment: CDR1 SGHNT and CDR2 YYREEE (reference sequence). The CDR3 length is 15 residues. CDR3 nucleotide sequence: TGTGCCAGCAGCTCCCCTCAGGGGAATAATTCACCCCTCCACTTT. Its protein is CASSSPQGNNSPLHF. Full variable domain (missing parts from reference TRBV5-4 and TRBJ1-6): ETGVTQSPTHLIKTRGQQVTLRCSSQSGHNTVSWYQQALGQGPQFIFQYYREEENGRGNFPPRFSGLQFPNYSSELNVNALELDDSALYLCASSSPQGNNSPLHFGNGTRLTVT.

This chain links TRBV28 with TRBJ1-5; D remains unclear. The CDR3 is 13 amino acids. V was pared by 2 bases and J by 5 bases, with 7 bases between. Looked up from germline, CDR1 is MDHEN and CDR2 is SYDVKM. The CDR3 sequence: CASSLAFYQPQHF. Written as DNA, the CDR3 is TGTGCCAGCAGTTTAGCATTTTATCAGCCCCAGCATTTT.

The rearrangement joins TRBV5-1 to TRBJ2-7; D is ambiguous. V was trimmed by 4 bases and J by 6 bases, leaving 20 bases between them. The CDR3 spans 15 residues. CDR1 and CDR2 from the germline V gene are SGHRS and YFSETQ. CDR3 region: CASSPQKTPDREQYF. The CDR3 DNA reads TGCGCCAGCAGCCCCCAAAAAACCCCCGATCGCGAGCAGTACTTC.

The gene calls are TRBV5-4 and TRBJ2-1; TRBD2 matches 8 bases. The CDR3 totals 18 residues. The germline V gene encodes CDR1 SGHNT and CDR2 YYREEE (reference sequence). V lost 5 bases and J lost 0; bases outside the gene matches: 13. The CDR3 DNA reads TGTGCCAGCAGGTCGGGAGGGGCGGGCGGAAGCTCCTACAATGAGCAGTTCTTC. Its protein product is CASRSGGAGGSSYNEQFF.

The gene calls are TRBV2 and TRBJ2-5, with D unclear. V was clipped by 0 bases and J by 7 bases, with 9 bases between them. The length of the CDR3 is 13 residues. Germline loops: CDR1 SNHLY, CDR2 FYNNEI. In DNA, the CDR3 is TGTGCCAGCAGTGAAGCGCAGACCAGGACCCAGTACTTC. This gives the protein CASSEAQTRTQYF.

DNA for the CDR3: TGTGCCAGCAGCGCCGGGGGCGTGGGTGGCTACACCTTC. It translates to CASSAGGVGGYTF. The chain employs TRBV7-9 and TRBJ1-2, with D possibly TRBD1 on 6 matching bases. This CDR3 comprises 13 residues. The germline gives CDR1 SEHNR, CDR2 FQNEAQ (reference sequence). The V end lost 5 bases, the J end lost 7 bases, and 14 bases lay between the germline ends.

This chain links TRBV23-1 with TRBJ2-7; 15 nucleotides match TRBD2. TRBV23-1 is known as an ORF, though its function is uncertain. The CDR3 covers 20 residues. J gave up 1 base and V 11 bases, and 21 bases lay outside the gene matches. The DNA for the CDR3 is TGCGCCGCCTGGGGGGGTTGGACTAGCGGGAGGGCCAGGGAGTCCTACGAGCAGTACTTC. This gives the protein CAAWGGWTSGRARESYEQYF.